The rows below give T cell receptor beta chains drawn from one sample of a study of blood T cell repertoires in COVID-19. The data were produced by immunoSEQ multiplex PCR, yet TCRdb's version contains in-frame clones alone and is incomplete. The table lists 140,000 or so clones, roughly 80% of them singletons, with less than 5% in the top ten. Sequencing was performed on peripheral blood. These receptors were taken from an elderly woman with acute or convalescent COVID-19. Both conserved end residues are part of each CDR3. Each record gives: V gene, D gene, CDR3 protein. The D gene is left open where the match is weak.

>TRBV6-2/TRBV6-3|-
CASSYSTAESSYEQYF
>TRBV5-1|TRBD1
CASSLLQGVYEQYF
>TRBV28|TRBD2
CASSSLRLAGGRETQYF
>TRBV2|-
CASSKQTGMVLNSPLHF
>TRBV12-3/TRBV12-4|-
CASSLFGYEQYF
>TRBV2|TRBD2
CASTSGNYTDTQYF
>TRBV7-2|-
CASSTRQDSTQYF
>TRBV5-4|TRBD1
CASKDRDNSPLHF
>TRBV28|TRBD2
CASSLPLSGRRTDTQYF
>TRBV28|TRBD1
CASSRGQGGMGYTF
>TRBV7-9|TRBD1
CASSSIRTGIPYEQYF
>TRBV7-9|-
CASSLDKLLSYEQYF
>TRBV7-8|-
CASSLSGYGYTF
>TRBV11-2|-
CASSLVGRAGTGELFF
>TRBV6-5|-
CASSSGRITEAFF
>TRBV7-9|-
CASSFSEAEAFF
>TRBV9|TRBD1
CASRSLAFPDRDYMANYGYTF
>TRBV4-1|TRBD2
CASSQLTSGNNEQFF